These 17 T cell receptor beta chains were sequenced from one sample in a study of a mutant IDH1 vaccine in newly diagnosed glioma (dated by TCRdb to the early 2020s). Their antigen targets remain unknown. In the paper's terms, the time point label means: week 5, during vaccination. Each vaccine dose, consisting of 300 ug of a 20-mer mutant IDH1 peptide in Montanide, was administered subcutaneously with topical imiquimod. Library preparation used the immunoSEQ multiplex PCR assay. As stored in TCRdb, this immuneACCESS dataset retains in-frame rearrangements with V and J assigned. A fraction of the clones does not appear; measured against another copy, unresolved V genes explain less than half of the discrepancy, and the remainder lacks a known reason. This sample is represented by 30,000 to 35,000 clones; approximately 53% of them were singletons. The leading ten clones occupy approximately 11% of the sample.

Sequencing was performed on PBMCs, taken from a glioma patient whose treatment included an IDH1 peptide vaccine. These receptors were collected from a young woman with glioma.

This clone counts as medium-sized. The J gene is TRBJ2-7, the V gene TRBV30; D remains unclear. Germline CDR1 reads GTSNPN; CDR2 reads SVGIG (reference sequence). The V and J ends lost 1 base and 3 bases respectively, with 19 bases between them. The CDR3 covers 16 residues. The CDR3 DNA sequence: TGTGCCTGGAGTGGGGGATCAGTGAGAAACCTCTACGAGCAGTACTTC. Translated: CAWSGGSVRNLYEQYF.

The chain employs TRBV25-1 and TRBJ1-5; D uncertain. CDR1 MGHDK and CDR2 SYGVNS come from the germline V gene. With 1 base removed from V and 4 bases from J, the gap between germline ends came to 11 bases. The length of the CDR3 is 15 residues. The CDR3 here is CASSESLSRNQPQHF. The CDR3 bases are TGTGCCAGCAGTGAATCCCTAAGTCGGAATCAGCCCCAGCATTTT.

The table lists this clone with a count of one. The CDR3 spells CASSRSSGVVSYEQYF. The CDR3 region has the DNA TGTGCCAGCAGTCGATCTAGCGGGGTAGTCTCCTACGAGCAGTACTTC. The chain couples TRBV27 to TRBJ2-7; TRBD2 agrees at 9 bases. CDR1 and CDR2 from the germline V gene are MNHEY and SMNVEV (reference sequence). The trim removed 5 bases at V and 0 bases at J, leaving 8 bases unmatched. The CDR3 is 16 amino acids.

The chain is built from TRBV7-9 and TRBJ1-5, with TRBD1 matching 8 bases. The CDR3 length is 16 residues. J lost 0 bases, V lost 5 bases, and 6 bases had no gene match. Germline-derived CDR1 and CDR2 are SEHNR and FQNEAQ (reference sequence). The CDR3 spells CASSAGTGYSNQPQHF. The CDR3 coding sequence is TGTGCCAGCAGCGCCGGGACAGGTTATAGCAATCAGCCCCAGCATTTT.

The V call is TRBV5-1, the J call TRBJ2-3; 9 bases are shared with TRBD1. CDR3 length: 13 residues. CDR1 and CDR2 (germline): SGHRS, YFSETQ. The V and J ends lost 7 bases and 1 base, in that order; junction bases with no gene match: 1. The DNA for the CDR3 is TGCGCCAGCCGGGACAGGGGCACAGATACGCAGTATTTT. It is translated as CASRDRGTDTQYF.

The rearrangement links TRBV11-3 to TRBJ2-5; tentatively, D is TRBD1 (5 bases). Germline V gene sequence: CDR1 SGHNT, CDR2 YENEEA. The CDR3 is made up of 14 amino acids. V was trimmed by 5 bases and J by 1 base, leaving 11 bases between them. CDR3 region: CASSPRRAQETQYF. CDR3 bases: TGTGCCAGCAGCCCCCGCAGGGCCCAAGAGACCCAGTACTTC.

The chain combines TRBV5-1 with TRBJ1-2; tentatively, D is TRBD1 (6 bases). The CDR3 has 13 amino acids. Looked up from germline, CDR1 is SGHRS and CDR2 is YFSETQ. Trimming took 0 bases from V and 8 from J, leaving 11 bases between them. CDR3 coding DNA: TGCGCCAGCAGCTTGGGGCAGGGGCAGGGCTACACCTTC. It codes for CASSLGQGQGYTF. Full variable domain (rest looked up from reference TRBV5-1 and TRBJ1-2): KAGVTQTPRYLIKTRGQQVTLSCSPISGHRSVSWYQQTPGQGLQFLFEYFSETQRNKGNFPGRFSGRQFSNSRSEMNVSTLELGDSALYLCASSLGQGQGYTFGSGTRLTVV.

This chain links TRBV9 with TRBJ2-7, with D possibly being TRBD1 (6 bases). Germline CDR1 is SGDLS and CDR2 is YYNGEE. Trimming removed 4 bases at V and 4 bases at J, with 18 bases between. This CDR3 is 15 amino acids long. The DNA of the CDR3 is TGTGCCAGCAGCATCCGACAGGACTCAAAGTACGAGCAGTACTTC. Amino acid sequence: CASSIRQDSKYEQYF. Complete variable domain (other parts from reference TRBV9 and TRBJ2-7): DSGVTQTPKHLITATGQRVTLRCSPRSGDLSVYWYQQSLDQGLQFLIQYYNGEERAKGNILERFSAQQFPDLHSELNLSSLELGDSALYFCASSIRQDSKYEQYFGPGTRLTVT.

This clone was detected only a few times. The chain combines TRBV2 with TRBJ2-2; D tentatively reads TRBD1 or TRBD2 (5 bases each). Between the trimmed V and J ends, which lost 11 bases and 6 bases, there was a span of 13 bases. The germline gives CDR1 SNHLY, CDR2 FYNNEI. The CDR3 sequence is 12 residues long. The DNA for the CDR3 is TGTGCCTCAAAAGGGGACGCCGGGGAGCTGTTTTTT. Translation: CASKGDAGELFF.

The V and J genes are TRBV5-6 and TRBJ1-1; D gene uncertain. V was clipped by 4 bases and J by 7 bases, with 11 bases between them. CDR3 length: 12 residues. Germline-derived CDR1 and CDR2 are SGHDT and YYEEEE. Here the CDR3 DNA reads TGTGCCAGCAGCCCGGCGACCGGTGAAGCTTTCTTT. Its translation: CASSPATGEAFF.

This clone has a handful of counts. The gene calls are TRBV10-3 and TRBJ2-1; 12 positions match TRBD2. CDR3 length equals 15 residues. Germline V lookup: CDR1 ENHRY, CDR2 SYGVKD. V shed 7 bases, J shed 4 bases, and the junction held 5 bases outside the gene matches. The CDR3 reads CAITSSGGAYNEQFF. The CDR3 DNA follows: TGTGCCATCACCTCTAGCGGGGGGGCTTACAATGAGCAGTTCTTC.

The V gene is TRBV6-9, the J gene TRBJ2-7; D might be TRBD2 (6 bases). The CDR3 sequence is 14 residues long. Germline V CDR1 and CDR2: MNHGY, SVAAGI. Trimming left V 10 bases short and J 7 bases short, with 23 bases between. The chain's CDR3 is CAIQPRGRSLEQYF. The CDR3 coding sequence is TGTGCCATCCAGCCACGGGGGAGGAGTCTGGAGCAGTACTTC.

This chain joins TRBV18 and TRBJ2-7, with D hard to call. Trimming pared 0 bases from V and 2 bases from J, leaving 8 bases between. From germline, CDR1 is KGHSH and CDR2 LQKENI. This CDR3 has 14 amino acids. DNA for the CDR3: TGTGCCAGCTCACCACCCGACGGAGCCTACGAGCAGTACTTC. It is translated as CASSPPDGAYEQYF.

The CDR3 protein is CASSQNEGFGYGYTF. As DNA, the CDR3 is TGTGCCAGCAGCCAAAACGAAGGTTTCGGCTATGGCTACACCTTC. The V gene is TRBV16, the J gene TRBJ1-2; D gene uncertain. The germline V and J ends were trimmed by 2 bases and 4 bases, with 14 bases remaining between them. Germline CDR1 KGHSY, CDR2 FQNENV. The CDR3 runs to 15 residues. The variable domain in full, with the rest retrieved from reference TRBV16 and TRBJ1-2, is GEEVAQTPKHLVRGEGQKAKLYCAPIKGHSYVFWYQQVLKNEFKFLISFQNENVFDETGMPKERFSAKCLPNSPCSLEIQATKLEDSAVYFCASSQNEGFGYGYTFGSGTRLTVV.

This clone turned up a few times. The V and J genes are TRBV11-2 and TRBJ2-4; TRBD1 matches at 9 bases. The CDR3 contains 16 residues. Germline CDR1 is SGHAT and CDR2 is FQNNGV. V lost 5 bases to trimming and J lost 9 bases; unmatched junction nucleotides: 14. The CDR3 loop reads CASSGRTGVGWGIQYF. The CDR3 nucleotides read TGTGCCAGCAGCGGCAGGACAGGGGTCGGATGGGGCATTCAGTACTTC.

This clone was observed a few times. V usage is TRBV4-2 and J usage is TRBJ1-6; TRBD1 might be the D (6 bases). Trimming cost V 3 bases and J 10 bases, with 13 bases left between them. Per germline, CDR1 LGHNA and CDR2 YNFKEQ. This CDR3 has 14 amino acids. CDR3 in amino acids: CASSQGQTGSPLHF. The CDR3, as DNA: TGTGCCAGCAGCCAGGGACAAACGGGATCACCCCTCCACTTT.

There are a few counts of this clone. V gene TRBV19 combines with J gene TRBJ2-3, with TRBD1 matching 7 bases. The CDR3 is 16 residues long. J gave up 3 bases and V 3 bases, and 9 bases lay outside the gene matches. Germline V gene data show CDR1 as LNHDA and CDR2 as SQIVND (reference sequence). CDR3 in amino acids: CASSMSTGDQTDTQYF. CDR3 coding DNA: TGTGCCAGTAGTATGTCCACAGGGGACCAGACAGATACGCAGTATTTT.